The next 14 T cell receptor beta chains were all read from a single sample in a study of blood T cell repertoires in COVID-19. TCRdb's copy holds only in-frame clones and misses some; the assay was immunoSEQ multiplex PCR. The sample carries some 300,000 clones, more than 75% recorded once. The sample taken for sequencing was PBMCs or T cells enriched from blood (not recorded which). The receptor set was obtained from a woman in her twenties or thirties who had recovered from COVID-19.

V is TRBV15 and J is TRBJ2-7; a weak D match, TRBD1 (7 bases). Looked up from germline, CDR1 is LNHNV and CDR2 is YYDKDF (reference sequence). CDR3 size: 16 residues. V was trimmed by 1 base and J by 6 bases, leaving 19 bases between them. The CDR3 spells CATSRATTGVSGEQYF. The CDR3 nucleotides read TGTGCCACCAGCAGAGCCACTACAGGGGTTAGCGGCGAGCAGTACTTC.

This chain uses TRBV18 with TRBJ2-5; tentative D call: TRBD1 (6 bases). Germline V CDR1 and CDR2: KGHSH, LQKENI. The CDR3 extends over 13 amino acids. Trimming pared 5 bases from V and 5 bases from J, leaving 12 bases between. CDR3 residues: CASSGDIGETQYF. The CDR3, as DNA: TGTGCCAGCTCAGGGGACATCGGGGAGACCCAGTACTTC.

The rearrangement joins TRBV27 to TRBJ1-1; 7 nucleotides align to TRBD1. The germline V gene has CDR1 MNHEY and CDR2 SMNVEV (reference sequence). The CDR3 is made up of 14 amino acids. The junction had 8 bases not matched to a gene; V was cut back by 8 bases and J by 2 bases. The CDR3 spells CASRTGTVNTEAFF. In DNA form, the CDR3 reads TGTGCCAGCCGCACCGGGACAGTCAACACTGAAGCTTTCTTT.

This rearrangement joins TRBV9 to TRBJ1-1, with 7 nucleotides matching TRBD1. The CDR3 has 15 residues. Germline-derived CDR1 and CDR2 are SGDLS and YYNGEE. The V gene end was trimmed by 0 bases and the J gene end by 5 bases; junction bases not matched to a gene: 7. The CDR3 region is CASSVDAGGSTEAFF. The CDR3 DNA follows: TGTGCCAGCAGCGTAGACGCAGGGGGTAGTACTGAAGCTTTCTTT.

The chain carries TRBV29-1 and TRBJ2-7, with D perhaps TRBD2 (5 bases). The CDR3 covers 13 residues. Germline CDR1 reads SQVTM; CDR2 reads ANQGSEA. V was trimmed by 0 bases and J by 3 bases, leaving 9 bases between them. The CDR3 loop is CSVEDERDYEQYF. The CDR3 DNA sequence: TGCAGCGTTGAAGATGAGAGGGACTACGAGCAGTACTTC.

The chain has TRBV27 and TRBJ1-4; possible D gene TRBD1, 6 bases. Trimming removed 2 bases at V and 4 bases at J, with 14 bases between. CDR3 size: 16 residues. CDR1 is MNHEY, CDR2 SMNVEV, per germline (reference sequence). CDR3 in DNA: TGTGCCAGCAGTTTAGGACAGCCTACATTTAATGAAAAACTGTTTTTT. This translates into CASSLGQPTFNEKLFF.

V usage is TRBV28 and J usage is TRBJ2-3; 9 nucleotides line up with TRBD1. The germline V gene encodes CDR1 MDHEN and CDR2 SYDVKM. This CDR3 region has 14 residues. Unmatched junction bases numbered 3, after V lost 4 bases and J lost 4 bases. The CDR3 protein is CASSSGTGPDTQYF. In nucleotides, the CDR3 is TGTGCCAGCAGTTCGGGGACAGGGCCAGATACGCAGTATTTT.

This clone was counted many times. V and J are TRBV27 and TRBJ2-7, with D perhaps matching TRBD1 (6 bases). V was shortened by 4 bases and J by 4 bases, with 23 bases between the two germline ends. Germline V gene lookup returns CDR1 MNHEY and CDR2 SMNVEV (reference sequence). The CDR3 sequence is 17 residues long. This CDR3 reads CASSSAGDQGRGYEQYF. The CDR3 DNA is TGTGCCAGCAGTTCAGCAGGGGACCAAGGTCGAGGATACGAGCAGTACTTC.

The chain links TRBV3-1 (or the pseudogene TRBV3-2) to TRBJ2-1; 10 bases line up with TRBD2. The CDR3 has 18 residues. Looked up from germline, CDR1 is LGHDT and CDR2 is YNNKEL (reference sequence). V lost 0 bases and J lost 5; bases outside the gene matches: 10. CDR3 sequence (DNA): TGTGCCAGCAGCCAAGATTTTCTTAGCGGGGGGCCTAACAATGAGCAGTTCTTC. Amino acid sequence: CASSQDFLSGGPNNEQFF.

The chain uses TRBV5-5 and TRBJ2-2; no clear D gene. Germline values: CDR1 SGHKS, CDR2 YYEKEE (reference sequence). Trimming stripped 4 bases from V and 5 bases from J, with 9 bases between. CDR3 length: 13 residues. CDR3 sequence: CASSLTTTGELFF. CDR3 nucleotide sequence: TGTGCCAGCAGCCTAACTACGACCGGGGAGCTGTTTTTT.

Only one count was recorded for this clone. This chain's CDR3 is CASSMTGARLGYTF. The CDR3 nucleotides are TGTGCCAGTAGTATGACAGGGGCAAGGCTTGGCTACACCTTC. The rearrangement links TRBV19 to TRBJ1-2, with 8 bases aligning to TRBD1. Germline CDR1 and CDR2: LNHDA and SQIVND (reference sequence). Trimming took 3 bases from V and 7 from J; bases not matched to a gene: 7. The CDR3 runs to 14 residues.

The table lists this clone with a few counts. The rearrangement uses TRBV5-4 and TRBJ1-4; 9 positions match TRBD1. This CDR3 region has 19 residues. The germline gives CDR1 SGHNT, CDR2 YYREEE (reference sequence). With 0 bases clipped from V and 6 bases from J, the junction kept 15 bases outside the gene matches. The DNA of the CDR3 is TGTGCCAGCAGCTTGGGGCCGGGACAGGGAAGGTTGGCTGATGAAAAACTGTTTTTT. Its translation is CASSLGPGQGRLADEKLFF.

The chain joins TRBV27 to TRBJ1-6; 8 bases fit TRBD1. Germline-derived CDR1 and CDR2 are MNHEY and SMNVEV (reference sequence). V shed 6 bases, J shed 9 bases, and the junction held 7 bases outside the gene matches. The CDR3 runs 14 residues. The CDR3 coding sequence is TGTGCCAGCAGGTTGACAGGGGTTAGTTCACCCCTCCACTTT. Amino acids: CASRLTGVSSPLHF.

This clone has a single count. CDR3 bases: TGTGCCAGCAGCCCAAGCGGGGGGGGCACAGATACGCAGTATTTT. It encodes CASSPSGGGTDTQYF. This chain connects TRBV28 to TRBJ2-3, with TRBD2 matching over 10 bases. The CDR3 length is 15 residues. Germline CDR1 MDHEN, CDR2 SYDVKM. V was clipped by 6 bases and J by 1 base; unmatched bases: 4.